This entry is about one T cell receptor beta chain. The data stem from a study of blood T cell repertoires in COVID-19. Study summary: Sites across the United States, Italy and Spain contributed samples from acute and convalescent COVID-19. Sources were T cells, B-cell-depleted T cells, or PBMCs; the material itself was cDNA or gDNA.

The data were produced by immunoSEQ multiplex PCR, yet TCRdb's version contains in-frame clones alone and is incomplete. The table has approximately 25,000 clones, 80% to 85% seen once. CDR3 size: 12 residues. Germline V CDR1 and CDR2: MNHEY, SVGEGT. Trimming removed 4 bases at V and 9 bases at J, with 10 bases between. The origin of this receptor is a human donor in a cohort sampled during active COVID-19. Sequencing input: peripheral blood. V usage is TRBV6-2 or TRBV6-3 and J usage is TRBJ2-1; possible D gene TRBD2, 6 bases. The CDR3 spells CASSFGRGEQFF. The DNA for the CDR3 is TGTGCCAGCAGTTTCGGGCGGGGTGAGCAGTTCTTC.